This T cell receptor (beta chain) is drawn from a study of T cell repertoires in cytomegalovirus infection. General study results and limits: Clonotypes of TCR beta that were HLA-C-restricted and CMV-specific dominated the ex vivo response.

In germline, CDR1 is DFQATT, CDR2 SNEGSKA (reference sequence). Deletions cut 5 bases from V and 1 base from J, with 8 bases between. The CDR3 extends over 13 amino acids. Each CDR3 protein gets one entry after TCRdb re-called the reads with MiXCR. This table has some 350,000 distinct CDR3 sequences, over 15% appearing once. A few counts support this clonotype. The antigen remains unidentified. The sample consisted of PBMCs. The TCR was taken from a human donor in good health (CMV status not recorded). Some clones in this sample may be carry-over from other donors' samples. The genes are TRBV20-1 and TRBJ2-2; D possibly corresponds to TRBD1 (6 bases). In DNA form, the CDR3 reads TGCAGTGCTTCAGGGGAGAACACCGGGGAGCTGTTTTTT. Residues: CSASGENTGELFF.